This T cell receptor beta chain emerged from a study of cytomegalovirus exposure and HLA in healthy donors. The V gene lost 0 bases and the J gene lost 1 base, with 9 bases spanning the gap. This CDR3 spans 15 amino acids. Germline V gene data show CDR1 as LGHNA and CDR2 as YSLEER. As for this clone: The antigen remains unidentified.

General study findings and limits: Most of the TCR beta V segments (in an earlier analysis) were productive either about 87% or about 30% of the time.

With 60 Vbeta and 13 Jbeta primers, the PCR was carried out. The data were produced by immunoSEQ multiplex PCR, yet TCRdb's version contains in-frame clones alone and is incomplete. The data show 130,000 or so clones, around 84% seen once. The sequenced sample was PBMCs. The clonotype comes from a man younger than 30 in good health and CMV-seronegative. The chain carries TRBV4-3 and TRBJ1-1; D possibly corresponds to TRBD1 (6 bases). CDR3 bases: TGCGCCAGCAGCCAAGAACGGGGGGCGAACACTGAAGCTTTCTTT. Protein sequence: CASSQERGANTEAFF.